This is a list of T cell receptor beta chains from one sample in a study of molecular identifiers for immune sequencing clone quantification. TCRdb reprocessed the PCR reads via MiXCR and lists one record per CDR3 protein. The table includes 350,000 or so distinct CDR3 sequences, about a fifth detected once. The sample taken for sequencing was naive CD8+ T cells from blood, with Jurkat cell RNA spiked in. The origin of the receptors is a human donor in good health. Some libraries in this study had Jurkat cell RNA spiked in. Both conserved end residues are part of each CDR3. A D gene is named only where the DNA matches it firmly. Not all rows give a size; the values are once, few, many and, for expanded clones, a class.

J: TRBJ2-3
size: few
V: TRBV11-2
D: .
CDR3: CASNSYGDESTDTQYF
DNA: TGTGCCAGCAACTCATATGGGGACGAGAGCACAGATACGCAGTATTTT

J: TRBJ1-2
size: many
V: TRBV12-3/TRBV12-4
D: .
CDR3: CASSLEVGGRVISLNYGYTF
DNA: TGTGCCAGCAGTTTAGAGGTCGGGGGCAGGGTAATTTCCTTGAACTATGGCTACACCTTC

J: TRBJ2-3
size: many
V: TRBV6-5
D: .
CDR3: CASSYSGQTDTQYF
DNA: TGTGCCAGCAGTTACTCGGGCCAGACAGATACGCAGTATTTT

J: TRBJ2-3
size: .
V: TRBV7-9
D: .
CDR3: CASRELTDTQYF
DNA: TGTGCCAGTAGGGAACTCACAGATACGCAGTATTTT

J: TRBJ2-1
size: few
V: TRBV27
D: TRBD1
CDR3: CASSAGQGVYNEQFF
DNA: TGTGCCAGCAGCGCGGGACAGGGTGTCTACAATGAGCAGTTCTTC

J: TRBJ2-7
size: many
V: TRBV27
D: TRBD1
CDR3: CASTVGTGRTYEQYF
DNA: TGTGCCAGCACCGTGGGGACAGGGAGAACCTACGAGCAGTACTTC

J: TRBJ2-5
size: .
V: TRBV6-1
D: TRBD1
CDR3: CASSEESFWDSQETQYF
DNA: TGTGCCAGCAGTGAAGAAAGTTTTTGGGACAGCCAAGAGACCCAGTACTTC

J: TRBJ2-7
size: .
V: TRBV27
D: TRBD1
CDR3: CASSMSGTVTYEQYF
DNA: TGTGCCAGCAGTATGTCCGGGACAGTTACCTACGAGCAGTACTTC

J: TRBJ2-5
size: many
V: TRBV3-1
D: .
CDR3: CASSLALAETQYF
DNA: TGTGCCAGCAGCCTAGCCCTGGCAGAGACCCAGTACTTC

J: TRBJ2-1
size: few
V: TRBV4-3
D: .
CDR3: CASSHAGLSSYNEQFF
DNA: TGCGCCAGCAGCCATGCAGGACTGAGCTCCTACAATGAGCAGTTCTTC

J: TRBJ2-1
size: many
V: TRBV4-1
D: TRBD1
CDR3: CASSQPGQDNEQFF
DNA: TGCGCCAGCAGCCAACCGGGACAGGACAATGAGCAGTTCTTC

J: TRBJ2-7
size: .
V: TRBV6-2/TRBV6-3
D: TRBD1
CDR3: CASTLQGARGEQYF
DNA: TGTGCCAGCACCCTTCAGGGGGCCCGGGGCGAGCAGTACTTC

J: TRBJ2-3
size: .
V: TRBV30
D: TRBD2
CDR3: CAWTSGGAVTDTQYF
DNA: TGTGCCTGGACTAGCGGGGGGGCAGTGACAGATACGCAGTATTTT

J: TRBJ1-2
size: .
V: TRBV2
D: TRBD1
CDR3: CASSEEGAGANYGYTF
DNA: TGTGCCAGCAGTGAAGAGGGGGCAGGAGCTAACTATGGCTACACCTTC

J: TRBJ1-2
size: many
V: TRBV20-1
D: .
CDR3: CSARGEGNYGYTF
DNA: TGCAGTGCTAGAGGGGAGGGCAACTATGGCTACACCTTC

J: TRBJ1-1
size: .
V: TRBV7-9
D: .
CDR3: CASSLVRIPEAFF
DNA: TGTGCCAGCAGCTTAGTCCGGATCCCTGAAGCTTTCTTT

J: TRBJ1-5
size: .
V: TRBV10-2
D: .
CDR3: CASSDGYGISNQPQHF
DNA: TGCGCCAGCAGTGACGGTTATGGTATTAGCAATCAGCCCCAGCATTTT

J: TRBJ2-1
size: many
V: TRBV25-1
D: .
CDR3: CASSPLGQIQGGEQFF
DNA: TGTGCCAGCAGCCCCCTGGGGCAAATCCAGGGAGGTGAGCAGTTCTTC

J: TRBJ2-7
size: .
V: TRBV25-1
D: TRBD1
CDR3: CASSEGTGSYEQYF
DNA: TGTGCCAGCAGTGAAGGGACAGGGTCCTACGAGCAGTACTTC

J: TRBJ2-3
size: many
V: TRBV25-1
D: .
CDR3: CASTLGDTQYF
DNA: TGTGCCAGCACCCTTGGAGATACGCAGTATTTT

J: TRBJ1-2
size: .
V: TRBV14
D: .
CDR3: CAGSQDRLYGYTF
DNA: TGTGCCGGCAGCCAAGATAGACTCTATGGCTACACCTTC

J: TRBJ2-3
size: many
V: TRBV23-1
D: TRBD2
CDR3: CASSQLYYPGGPTDTQYF
DNA: TGCGCCAGCAGTCAATTATATTATCCGGGGGGGCCCACAGATACGCAGTATTTT

J: TRBJ2-3
size: .
V: TRBV6-2/TRBV6-3
D: .
CDR3: CASSSNLEEASTDTQYF
DNA: TGTGCCAGCAGTTCTAACCTAGAAGAGGCTAGCACAGATACGCAGTATTTT

J: TRBJ2-3
size: many
V: TRBV20-1
D: .
CDR3: CSAERPGAIAEDTQYF
DNA: TGCAGTGCTGAGAGACCGGGGGCAATAGCGGAGGATACGCAGTATTTT

J: TRBJ2-1
size: many
V: TRBV19
D: TRBD2
CDR3: CASSIVGSGTNEQFF
DNA: TGTGCCAGTAGTATAGTTGGTAGCGGGACAAATGAGCAGTTCTTC

J: TRBJ1-4
size: few
V: TRBV9
D: .
CDR3: CASSDGRREKLFF
DNA: TGTGCCAGCAGCGATGGGAGAAGGGAAAAACTGTTTTTT

J: TRBJ2-7
size: .
V: TRBV4-3
D: TRBD2
CDR3: CASSQDRTSGCEQYF
DNA: TGCGCCAGCAGCCAAGATCGGACTAGCGGCTGCGAGCAGTACTTC

J: TRBJ2-1
size: .
V: TRBV7-3
D: TRBD2
CDR3: CASSVGTSGLDEQFF
DNA: TGTGCCAGCAGCGTAGGGACTAGCGGGCTCGATGAGCAGTTCTTC

J: TRBJ2-3
size: few
V: TRBV11-2
D: .
CDR3: CASSFDAATGTQYF
DNA: TGTGCCAGCAGCTTCGACGCGGCCACTGGTACGCAGTATTTT

J: TRBJ2-7
size: many
V: TRBV28
D: TRBD2
CDR3: CASSHGTSTYEQYF
DNA: TGTGCCAGCAGTCACGGGACTAGTACCTACGAGCAGTACTTC

J: TRBJ2-1
size: many
V: TRBV11-2
D: TRBD2
CDR3: CASSQSPGLVSYNEQFF
DNA: TGTGCCAGCAGCCAATCCCCGGGACTAGTTTCCTACAATGAGCAGTTCTTC

J: TRBJ1-1
size: few
V: TRBV19
D: TRBD1
CDR3: CASSKTGGLNTEAFF
DNA: TGTGCCAGTAGTAAAACAGGGGGCCTGAACACTGAAGCTTTCTTT

J: TRBJ2-1
size: few
V: TRBV4-3
D: .
CDR3: CASSQDTYNEQFF
DNA: TGCGCCAGCAGCCAAGATACCTACAATGAGCAGTTCTTC

J: TRBJ2-1
size: .
V: TRBV12-3/TRBV12-4
D: .
CDR3: CASASGVYNEQFF
DNA: TGTGCCAGCGCGTCAGGGGTCTACAATGAGCAGTTCTTC

J: TRBJ2-7
size: many
V: TRBV7-9
D: .
CDR3: CASSLDRRPYEQYF
DNA: TGTGCCAGCAGCTTAGACCGGCGGCCCTACGAGCAGTACTTC

J: TRBJ2-2
size: few
V: TRBV19
D: .
CDR3: CASSNPPVGVGGELFF
DNA: TGTGCCAGTAGTAATCCTCCAGTCGGGGTGGGCGGGGAGCTGTTTTTT

J: TRBJ1-2
size: many
V: TRBV30
D: .
CDR3: CAWSVMPENGYTF
DNA: TGTGCCTGGAGTGTAATGCCAGAGAATGGCTACACCTTC

J: TRBJ2-7
size: many
V: TRBV7-9
D: TRBD1
CDR3: CASSLGTGRWEEQYF
DNA: TGTGCCAGCAGCCTAGGGACAGGGCGTTGGGAGGAGCAGTACTTC

J: TRBJ2-1
size: many
V: TRBV28
D: .
CDR3: CASSSPKQDATDEQFF
DNA: TGTGCCAGCAGCTCCCCGAAGCAGGATGCGACCGATGAGCAGTTCTTC

J: TRBJ1-1
size: many
V: TRBV6-5
D: .
CDR3: CASSYSNRFGGTEAFF
DNA: TGTGCCAGCAGTTACTCAAACAGGTTCGGGGGCACTGAAGCTTTCTTT

J: TRBJ2-4
size: many
V: TRBV7-9
D: .
CDR3: CASSTGSNAIQYF
DNA: TGTGCCAGCAGCACAGGGTCAAACGCCATTCAGTACTTC

J: TRBJ2-3
size: few
V: TRBV9
D: .
CDR3: CASSVDAGAYTSTDTQYF
DNA: TGTGCCAGCAGCGTAGATGCGGGGGCCTATACTAGCACAGATACGCAGTATTTT